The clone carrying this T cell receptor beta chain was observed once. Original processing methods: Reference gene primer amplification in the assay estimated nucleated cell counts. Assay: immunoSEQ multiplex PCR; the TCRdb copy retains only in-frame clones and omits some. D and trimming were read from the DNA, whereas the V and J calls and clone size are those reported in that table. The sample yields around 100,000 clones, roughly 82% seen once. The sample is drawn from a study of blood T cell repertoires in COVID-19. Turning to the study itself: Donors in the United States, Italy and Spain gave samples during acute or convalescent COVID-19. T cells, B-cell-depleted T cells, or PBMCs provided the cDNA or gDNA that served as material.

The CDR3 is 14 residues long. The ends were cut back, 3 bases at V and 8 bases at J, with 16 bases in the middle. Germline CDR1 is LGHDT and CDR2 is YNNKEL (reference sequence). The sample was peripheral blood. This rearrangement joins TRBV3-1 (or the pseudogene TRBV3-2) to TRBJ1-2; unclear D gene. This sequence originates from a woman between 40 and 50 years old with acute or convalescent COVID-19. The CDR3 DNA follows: TGTGCCAGCAGCCAGCGGGGTTCGGTCGAGGGCTACACCTTC. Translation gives CASSQRGSVEGYTF.